This passage covers 13 T cell receptor beta chains from one sample sequenced in a study of OX40 agonist ivuxolimab in advanced cancers. Libraries were prepared by immunoSEQ multiplex PCR; TCRdb keeps only in-frame clonotypes and omits some of them. The sample has approximately 38,000 clones, 82% seen once. Sample: CD4+ or CD8+ T cells sorted from blood, taken in a trial of the OX40 agonist ivuxolimab. The source of these receptors is an adult with an advanced solid tumor such as melanoma, head and neck, liver or kidney cancer.

The chain employs TRBV29-1 and TRBJ2-5; TRBD2 matches 8 bases. The CDR3 totals 14 residues. Germline loops: CDR1 SQVTM, CDR2 ANQGSEA. The V segment lost 7 bases and the J segment 2 bases; nucleotides outside the gene matches: 9. The CDR3 reads CSADVLADQETQYF. In DNA, the CDR3 is TGCAGCGCTGACGTACTAGCGGATCAAGAGACCCAGTACTTC.

This chain links TRBV5-1 with TRBJ1-5; D possibly corresponds to TRBD1 (5 bases). Germline lookup yields CDR1 SGHRS and CDR2 YFSETQ. CDR3 length equals 15 residues. The V end lost 2 bases, the J end lost 0 bases, and 9 bases lay between the germline ends. CDR3 coding DNA: TGCGCCAGCAGCTTTGGGGGAAATAGCAATCAGCCCCAGCATTTT. Translation: CASSFGGNSNQPQHF.

The chain has TRBV18 and TRBJ1-1, with a tentative D call TRBD1 (5 bases). This CDR3 contains 14 residues. Per the germline V gene, CDR1 is KGHSH and CDR2 is LQKENI. Trimming removed 6 bases at V and 2 bases at J, with 13 bases between. CDR3 nucleotide sequence: TGTGCCAGCTCTCCGGCCACAGGAAACACTGAAGCTTTCTTT. Translated, it gives CASSPATGNTEAFF.

V usage is TRBV5-1 and J usage is TRBJ2-1, with 8 bases fitting TRBD2. This CDR3 is 16 amino acids long. Germline CDR1 reads SGHRS; CDR2 reads YFSETQ. V lost 2 bases and J lost 1; bases outside the gene matches: 5. The DNA for the CDR3 is TGCGCCAGCAGCTTATCCGGGACTAGATCCTACAATGAGCAGTTCTTC. This gives the protein CASSLSGTRSYNEQFF.

This clone was observed a few times. A read error is likely here: a far larger clone is one base away. The CDR3 loop reads CASSPGHAEGNTIYF. In DNA form, the CDR3 reads TGTGCCAGCAGCCCGGGACACGCCGAAGGAAACACCATATATTTT. This chain joins TRBV4-2 and TRBJ1-3; D may be TRBD1 (6 bases). Germline CDR1 LGHNA, CDR2 YNFKEQ. The V gene lost 4 bases and the J gene lost 4 bases, with 14 bases spanning the gap. The CDR3 runs to 15 residues.

V and J are TRBV10-3 and TRBJ2-5, with 9 bases that match TRBD1. The J call may be mistaken, given a closer DNA end match to TRBJ2-7. The CDR3 consists of 13 residues. Looked up from germline, CDR1 is ENHRY and CDR2 is SYGVKD. The chain's CDR3 is CAISGQGAYEQYF. The CDR3 DNA reads TGTGCCATCAGTGGACAGGGGGCCTACGAGCAGTACTTC.

V usage is TRBV5-1 and J usage is TRBJ1-1, with a tentative D call TRBD1 (6 bases). The CDR3 totals 12 residues. Germline V gives CDR1 SGHRS, CDR2 YFSETQ. With 6 bases removed from V and 7 bases from J, the gap between germline ends came to 13 bases. The CDR3 DNA reads TGCGCCAGCAAGGGGGGCGAGGATGAAGCTTTCTTT. This gives the protein CASKGGEDEAFF.

The chain uses TRBV9 and TRBJ2-1; D may be TRBD2 (5 bases). The ends were cut back, 0 bases at V and 6 bases at J, with 7 bases in the middle. Germline loops: CDR1 SGDLS, CDR2 YYNGEE. This CDR3 comprises 13 residues. The CDR3 reads CASSVERGNEQFF. The CDR3 nucleotides read TGTGCCAGCAGCGTAGAACGGGGCAATGAGCAGTTCTTC.

The V gene is TRBV6-1, the J gene TRBJ2-6, with D tentatively TRBD1 (6 bases). CDR3 length: 15 residues. Per the germline V gene, CDR1 is MNHNS and CDR2 is SASEGT. With 4 bases removed from V and 2 bases from J, the gap between germline ends came to 9 bases. CDR3 coding DNA: TGTGCCAGCAGTGGGGGGCAGGCTGGGGCCAACGTCCTGACTTTC. This encodes CASSGGQAGANVLTF.

This clone has a single count. This rearrangement joins TRBV2 to TRBJ1-5; D uncertain. Germline V gives CDR1 SNHLY, CDR2 FYNNEI. Trimming took off 4 bases at V and 0 bases at J, with 10 bases between the two ends. This CDR3 has 15 amino acids. This CDR3 reads CASSVKGYSNQPQHF. CDR3 sequence (DNA): TGTGCCAGCAGTGTTAAGGGATATAGCAATCAGCCCCAGCATTTT.

V gene TRBV4-1 combines with J gene TRBJ2-2; maybe TRBD2 (5 bases). The V end lost 7 bases, the J end lost 16 bases, and 22 bases lay between the germline ends. Looked up from germline, CDR1 is MGHRA and CDR2 is YSYEKL. The CDR3 contains 13 residues. This CDR3 reads CASTETPGSSPFF. DNA of the CDR3: TGCGCCAGCACAGAGACACCGGGGAGCTCTCCGTTTTTT.

V and J are TRBV7-7 and TRBJ2-5; no clear D gene. The CDR3 loop spans 13 amino acids. Germline values: CDR1 SSHAT, CDR2 FNYEAQ (reference sequence). The V end was cut by 5 bases, the J end by 1 base, with 8 bases between. The CDR3 DNA sequence: TGTGCCAGCAGCGCCGCCCTCCAAGAGACCCAGTACTTC. The encoded protein is CASSAALQETQYF.

The chain employs TRBV29-1 and TRBJ1-2; the D gene is possibly TRBD1 (5 bases). V was clipped by 4 bases and J by 6 bases, with 15 bases between them. Germline loops: CDR1 SQVTM, CDR2 ANQGSEA. This CDR3 has 13 residues. CDR3 amino acids: CSVAGGFGNGYTF. The CDR3 DNA is TGCAGCGTTGCGGGGGGATTTGGAAATGGCTACACCTTC.